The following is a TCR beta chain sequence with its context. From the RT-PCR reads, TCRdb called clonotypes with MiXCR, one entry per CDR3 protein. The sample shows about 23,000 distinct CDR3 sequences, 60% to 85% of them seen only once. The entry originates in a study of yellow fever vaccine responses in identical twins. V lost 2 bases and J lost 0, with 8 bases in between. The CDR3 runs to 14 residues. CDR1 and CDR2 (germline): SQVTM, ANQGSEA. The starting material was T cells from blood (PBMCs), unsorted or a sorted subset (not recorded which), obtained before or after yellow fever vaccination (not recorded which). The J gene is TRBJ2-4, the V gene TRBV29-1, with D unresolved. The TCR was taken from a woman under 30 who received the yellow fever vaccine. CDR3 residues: CSVEPKLAKNIQYF. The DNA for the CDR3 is TGCAGCGTTGAACCTAAACTAGCCAAAAACATTCAGTACTTC.